These 2 T cell receptor beta chains originate from one sample sequenced in a study of blood T cell repertoires in COVID-19. Clones were sequenced by immunoSEQ multiplex PCR, and TCRdb holds only the in-frame ones, with some missing. The repertoire holds roughly 230,000 clones, with 75% to 85% as singletons. Sequenced material: peripheral blood. These receptor sequences come from a human donor in a cohort sampled during active COVID-19.

This chain uses TRBV5-1 with TRBJ2-7, with TRBD1 matching over 9 bases. Per germline, CDR1 SGHRS and CDR2 YFSETQ. The CDR3 runs 17 residues. Trimming removed 2 bases from V and 0 bases from J; junction bases left unmatched: 9. The CDR3 coding sequence is TGCGCCAGCAGCTTAAACGCCGGGACAGGGAGCTCCTACGAGCAGTACTTC. Translation: CASSLNAGTGSSYEQYF.

This chain joins TRBV27 and TRBJ2-7; no reliable D call. In germline, CDR1 is MNHEY, CDR2 SMNVEV (reference sequence). This CDR3 region has 14 residues. V gave up 6 bases and J gave up 2 bases, with 14 bases separating them. The CDR3: CASRESVSPYEQYF. The CDR3 nucleotides read TGTGCCAGCAGGGAGTCGGTGTCCCCCTACGAGCAGTACTTC.